This T cell receptor (beta chain) was documented in a study of identifying expanded T cells in peripheral blood. Details on this clone: The target antigen is unknown.

Only in-frame clones appear in the TCRdb table, and some are missing; sequencing was by immunoSEQ multiplex PCR. The sample lists about 130,000 clones, approximately 86% occurring once. This CDR3 spans 15 amino acids. Germline lookup yields CDR1 MNHEY and CDR2 SVGAGI. Trimming shortened V by 5 bases and J by 6 bases, and 19 bases separated the two germline ends. Findings of the study overall: Across healthy donors, higher total template counts meant significantly greater roughly two-week count variance.

This clonotype was obtained from a person between 18 and 75 years old in good health. The chain employs TRBV6-5 and TRBJ1-2; tentative D call: TRBD1 (6 bases). Sequencing input: blood. CDR3 coding DNA: TGTGCCAGCAGTGTCCCTGGACAGAGTCAGGATGGCTACACCTTC. Its translation is CASSVPGQSQDGYTF.